A selection of T cell receptor beta chains follows, all from one sample in a study of human CD4 T cells and Enterobacteriaceae. Some clones are missing from TCRdb's copy, which holds only in-frame ones; the method was immunoSEQ multiplex PCR. The sample includes 25,000 to 30,000 clones, 80% to 90% of them seen just once. Specimen: memory CD4+ T cells from blood. Source of these receptors: a human donor in good health. Each CDR3 is given with its conserved first and last residue. A D gene is named only where the DNA matches it firmly. Some rows have no size entry. The others give once, few or many, or a class for an expanded clone.

J gene: TRBJ2-6; clone size: -; D gene: -; V gene: TRBV4-1; CDR3 protein: CASRQRQGSGANVLTF; CDR3 DNA: TGCGCCAGCAGGCAACGCCAAGGCTCTGGGGCCAACGTCCTGACTTTC
J gene: TRBJ1-2; clone size: once; D gene: -; V gene: TRBV7-6; CDR3 protein: CASSGLRSPTHGYTF; CDR3 DNA: TGTGCCAGCAGCGGGCTAAGATCGCCTACTCATGGCTACACCTTC
J gene: TRBJ1-6; clone size: -; D gene: TRBD1; V gene: TRBV11-3; CDR3 protein: CASSPATGLNSPLHF; CDR3 DNA: TGTGCCAGCAGCCCGGCGACAGGGCTTAATTCACCCCTCCACTTT
J gene: TRBJ1-2; clone size: once; D gene: -; V gene: TRBV19; CDR3 protein: CASSIAQVGGGYGYTF; CDR3 DNA: TGTGCCAGTAGTATTGCCCAGGTTGGGGGCGGATATGGCTACACCTTC
J gene: TRBJ2-7; clone size: -; D gene: -; V gene: TRBV6-5; CDR3 protein: CASSSARGTIYEQYF; CDR3 DNA: TGTGCCAGCAGTTCGGCCCGGGGGACGATCTACGAGCAGTACTTC
J gene: TRBJ1-1; clone size: -; D gene: -; V gene: TRBV28; CDR3 protein: CASITLGRDSAFF; CDR3 DNA: TGTGCCAGCATTACCCTAGGGCGCGATTCAGCTTTCTTT
J gene: TRBJ2-2; clone size: -; D gene: -; V gene: TRBV7-7; CDR3 protein: CASSRTVTGELFF; CDR3 DNA: TGTGCCAGCAGCCGTACAGTCACCGGGGAGCTGTTTTTT
J gene: TRBJ1-2; clone size: -; D gene: TRBD1; V gene: TRBV28; CDR3 protein: CASSPGTVFSYTF; CDR3 DNA: TGTGCCAGCAGTCCCGGGACAGTTTTTAGCTACACCTTC
J gene: TRBJ2-7; clone size: -; D gene: -; V gene: TRBV5-5; CDR3 protein: CASSLGGTAPYEQYF; CDR3 DNA: TGTGCCAGCAGCTTGGGGGGGACGGCTCCCTACGAGCAGTACTTC
J gene: TRBJ2-1; clone size: once; D gene: -; V gene: TRBV25-1; CDR3 protein: CASSAPKVTGSYNEQFF; CDR3 DNA: TGTGCCAGCAGCGCACCAAAGGTGACCGGCTCCTACAATGAGCAGTTCTTC
J gene: TRBJ2-5; clone size: -; D gene: -; V gene: TRBV29-1; CDR3 protein: CSVSRTQETQYF; CDR3 DNA: TGCAGCGTTTCCAGGACTCAAGAGACCCAGTACTTC
J gene: TRBJ2-2; clone size: few; D gene: -; V gene: TRBV7-2; CDR3 protein: CASRYYTGELFF; CDR3 DNA: TGTGCCAGCAGATACTACACCGGGGAGCTGTTTTTT
J gene: TRBJ1-5; clone size: few; D gene: TRBD1; V gene: TRBV30; CDR3 protein: CAWSTGAWNQPQHF; CDR3 DNA: TGTGCCTGGAGCACAGGGGCTTGGAATCAGCCCCAGCATTTT
J gene: TRBJ1-4; clone size: -; D gene: -; V gene: TRBV19; CDR3 protein: CASSIGRDKSEKLFF; CDR3 DNA: TGTGCCAGTAGTATAGGACGGGACAAGTCTGAAAAACTGTTTTTT
J gene: TRBJ2-5; clone size: few; D gene: -; V gene: TRBV18; CDR3 protein: CASSPQSSRQSETQYF; CDR3 DNA: TGTGCCAGCTCACCACAGTCATCGAGGCAGTCGGAGACCCAGTACTTC
J gene: TRBJ2-7; clone size: -; D gene: -; V gene: TRBV28; CDR3 protein: CASSSRSRYEQYF; CDR3 DNA: TGTGCCAGCAGTTCCAGGTCACGCTACGAGCAGTACTTC
J gene: TRBJ2-7; clone size: -; D gene: -; V gene: TRBV6-1; CDR3 protein: CASSTSGTGIREQYF; CDR3 DNA: TGTGCCAGCAGCACATCCGGGACCGGGATACGGGAGCAGTACTTC